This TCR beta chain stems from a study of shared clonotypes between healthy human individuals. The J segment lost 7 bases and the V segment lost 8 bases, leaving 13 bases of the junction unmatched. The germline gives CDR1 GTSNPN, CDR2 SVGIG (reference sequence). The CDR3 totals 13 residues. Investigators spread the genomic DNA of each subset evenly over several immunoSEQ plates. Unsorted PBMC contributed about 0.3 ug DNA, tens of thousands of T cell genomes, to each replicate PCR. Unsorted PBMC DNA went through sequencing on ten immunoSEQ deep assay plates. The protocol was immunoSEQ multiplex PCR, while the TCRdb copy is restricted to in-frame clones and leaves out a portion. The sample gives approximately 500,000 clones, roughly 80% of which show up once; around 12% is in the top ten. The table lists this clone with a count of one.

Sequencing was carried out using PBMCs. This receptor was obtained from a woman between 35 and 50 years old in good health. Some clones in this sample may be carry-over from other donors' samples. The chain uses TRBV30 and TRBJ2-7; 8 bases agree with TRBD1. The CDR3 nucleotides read TGTGCCCGTTCAGGGGGCGCGATTCGGGAGCAGTACTTC. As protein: CARSGGAIREQYF.